The 5 T cell receptor beta chains presented below share a single source sample, sequenced in a study of cytomegalovirus exposure and HLA in healthy donors. The method was immunoSEQ multiplex PCR; TCRdb's version includes in-frame clones alone and lacks a portion of them. The sample carries about 130,000 clones, over 85% recorded once. Specimen: PBMCs. The receptors derive from a man aged 25 to 40 in good health and CMV-seronegative.

The rearrangement uses TRBV19 and TRBJ1-1; D is possibly TRBD1 (5 bases). Germline CDR1 reads LNHDA; CDR2 reads SQIVND (reference sequence). Deletions cut 8 bases from V and 6 bases from J, with 10 bases between. The CDR3 is 11 residues long. The DNA for the CDR3 is TGTGCCAGTTCTGGGGGGGCTGAAGCTTTCTTT. Translating gives CASSGGAEAFF.

V gene TRBV7-8 combines with J gene TRBJ2-7; 9 positions agree with TRBD1. The CDR3 covers 14 residues. V was clipped by 4 bases and J by 0 bases; unmatched bases: 1. Germline values: CDR1 SGHVS, CDR2 FQNEAQ. In DNA form, the CDR3 reads TGTGCCAGCAGCTACAGGGGGCTCTCCTACGAGCAGTACTTC. It codes for CASSYRGLSYEQYF. The full variable domain, its missing parts supplied by reference TRBV7-8 and TRBJ2-7, is GAGVSQSPRYKVAKRGQDVALRCDPISGHVSLFWYQQALGQGPEFLTYFQNEAQLDKSGLPSDRFFAERPEGSVSTLKIQRTQQEDSAVYLCASSYRGLSYEQYFGPGTRLTVT.

V and J are TRBV7-9 and TRBJ2-3; 10 bases match TRBD2. The germline CDR1 and CDR2 sequences are SEHNR and FQNEAQ (reference sequence). This CDR3 spans 14 amino acids. Germline trimming cut 5 bases from V and 7 bases from J; bases unmatched to any gene: 6. The CDR3 is CASSVGTSVNTQYF. CDR3 coding DNA: TGTGCCAGCAGCGTCGGGACTAGCGTGAATACGCAGTATTTT. Variable domain in full (rest from reference TRBV7-9 and TRBJ2-3): DTGVSQNPRHKITKRGQNVTFRCDPISEHNRLYWYRQTLGQGPEFLTYFQNEAQLEKSRLLSDRFSAERPKGSFSTLEIQRTEQGDSAMYLCASSVGTSVNTQYFGPGTRLTVL.

This clone appeared a single time. CDR3 amino acids: CASSLGAPSRDWVYEQYF. CDR3 DNA sequence: TGTGCCAGCAGCTTAGGGGCTCCAAGCCGGGATTGGGTCTACGAGCAGTACTTC. This chain links TRBV11-2 with TRBJ2-7, with D perhaps matching TRBD2 (5 bases). V was cut by 1 base and J by 3 bases, with 22 bases left in between. The germline CDR1 and CDR2 sequences are SGHAT and FQNNGV. The CDR3 is 18 amino acids.

The CDR3 DNA follows: TGTGCCAGCTCACCCGGAATAGCCTCCTCTTATGGCTACACCTTC. Amino acids: CASSPGIASSYGYTF. The chain has TRBV18 and TRBJ1-2; D gene unclear. The V and J ends lost 3 bases and 5 bases respectively, with 16 bases between them. CDR1 is KGHSH and CDR2 is LQKENI in the germline V gene. There are 15 residues in the CDR3.